This TCR beta chain was identified in a study of identical twins. On this clonotype itself: Its antigen is not known.

Only healthy Caucasians were enrolled as donors. A universal primer site was incorporated via template switching, and the cDNA contained unique molecular identifiers. Each CDR3 protein is one row after TCRdb ran MiXCR on the 5' RACE reads. The top ten hold 8.5% to 10% of the sample, which has about 250,000 distinct CDR3 sequences, more than 13% seen once. Study results and caveats: Twin-shared out-of-frame alpha sequences showed excess low generation probability.

The receptor was derived from a woman aged 18-29 years in good health. Sample: memory (CD45RO+) T cells sorted from blood.

The CDR3 here is CASSFSSGLNQPQHF. DNA for the CDR3: TGTGCCAGCAGCTTTTCTTCCGGGCTGAATCAGCCCCAGCATTTT. The chain employs TRBV5-5 and TRBJ1-5; D unclear. This CDR3 is 15 amino acids long. Germline V lookup: CDR1 SGHKS, CDR2 YYEKEE (reference sequence). The germline V and J ends were trimmed by 2 bases and 4 bases, with 13 bases remaining between them. Using reference TRBV5-5 and TRBJ1-5 for the parts outside the CDR3, the full variable domain is DAGVTQSPTHLIKTRGQQVTLRCSPISGHKSVSWYQQVLGQGPQFIFQYYEKEERGRGNFPDRFSARQFPNYSSELNVNALLLGDSALYLCASSFSSGLNQPQHFGDGTRLSIL.